This T cell receptor (beta chain) was recorded in a study of control samples from healthy donors and cancer patients. CDR1 is MDHEN and CDR2 is SYDVKM in the germline V gene. V lost 5 bases and J lost 5, with 7 bases in between. CDR3 length: 11 amino acids. The method was immunoSEQ multiplex PCR; TCRdb's version includes in-frame clones alone and lacks a portion of them. The table lists 150,000 to 200,000 clones, over 80% of them singletons. Sequences were obtained from blood. The chain is built from TRBV28 and TRBJ2-7; no reliable D call. This sequence originates from a man aged 18 to 29 in good health. Here the CDR3 reads CASSRKDEQYF. Here the CDR3 DNA reads TGTGCCAGCAGTCGGAAGGACGAGCAGTACTTC.